These 30 T cell receptor beta chains originate from one sample sequenced in a study of esophageal squamous cell carcinoma under preoperative chemotherapy. Stated time point: after preoperative PTX-NDP chemotherapy. TCRdb passed the PCR reads through MiXCR, listing each CDR3 protein once. The sample contains under 20,000 distinct CDR3 sequences, around 42% of which appear only once. The sample was taken from a patient given preoperative chemotherapy. The receptors were sampled from a human donor with esophageal squamous cell carcinoma. The donor label of this sample is uncertain.

This clonotype has only a few counts. This chain connects TRBV11-2 to TRBJ2-3; 12 bases fit TRBD2. V dropped 1 base and J dropped 5; count of bases not matched to a gene: 1. Per germline, CDR1 SGHAT and CDR2 FQNNGV. The CDR3 contains 15 residues. The CDR3 loop reads CASSLVLAGGDTQYF. In DNA form, the CDR3 reads TGTGCCAGCAGCTTAGTACTAGCGGGAGGAGATACGCAGTATTTT.

The V call is TRBV6-5, the J call TRBJ2-1; no firm D call. The V end lost 0 bases, the J end lost 10 bases, and 13 bases lay between the germline ends. This CDR3 contains 14 residues. Per germline, CDR1 MNHEY and CDR2 SVGAGI. CDR3 protein: CASSYSTVETEQFF. CDR3 sequence (DNA): TGTGCCAGCAGTTACTCGACGGTGGAGACGGAGCAGTTCTTC.

This clonotype came up a few times. The V call is TRBV7-3, the J call TRBJ2-6; perhaps D is TRBD1 or TRBD2 (5 bases each). CDR1 SGHTA and CDR2 FQGTGA come from the germline V gene. The CDR3 is 16 residues long. Between the trimmed V and J ends, which lost 5 bases and 2 bases, there was a span of 13 bases. The CDR3 protein is CASSRTQGAGANVLTF. CDR3 coding DNA: TGTGCCAGCAGCAGAACTCAGGGAGCTGGGGCCAACGTCCTGACTTTC.

Judged by abundance, this clonotype is medium-sized. The chain links TRBV7-2 to TRBJ2-3; tentative D call: TRBD2 (7 bases). The CDR3 is 16 amino acids. CDR1 is SGHTA, CDR2 FQGNSA, per germline. V was clipped by 5 bases and J by 3 bases, with 18 bases between them. DNA for the CDR3: TGTGCCAGCAGCCCACAGGGAGGGAGAGGGACAGATACGCAGTATTTT. It yields the protein CASSPQGGRGTDTQYF.

Many counts were recorded for this clonotype. The J gene is TRBJ2-4, the V gene TRBV7-2; D ambiguous. V shed 0 bases and J shed 8 bases, with 8 bases lying between them. Per the germline V gene, CDR1 is SGHTA and CDR2 is FQGNSA. CDR3 length: 13 residues. For the CDR3, the DNA is TGTGCCAGCAGCTTAGCGGGTTCGGACATTCAGTACTTC. Encoded protein: CASSLAGSDIQYF.

The table lists this clonotype with a count of one. The chain carries TRBV7-3 and TRBJ2-5; D gene unclear. The CDR3 has 14 amino acids. CDR1 is SGHTA, CDR2 FQGTGA, per germline. Here the CDR3 reads CAGSLRADGSPQYF. In DNA form, the CDR3 reads TGTGCGGGCAGCCTCCGCGCGGACGGCTCCCCCCAGTACTTC.

The chain joins TRBV7-2 to TRBJ2-2; D tentatively reads TRBD1 or TRBD2 (5 bases each). The end of the DNA aligns better with TRBJ2-3, so the J call may be wrong. The germline gives CDR1 SGHTA, CDR2 FQGNSA. CDR3 length equals 14 residues. CDR3 nucleotide sequence: TGTGCCAGCATCCTAGCTGGGAACACAGGTGCGCAGTATTTT. Residues: CASILAGNTGAQYF.

This clonotype appeared a few times. The genes are TRBV7-2 and TRBJ2-2; no clear D gene. Trimming took 1 base from V and 3 from J, leaving 6 bases between them. The CDR3 is made up of 14 amino acids. Germline CDR1 and CDR2: SGHTA and FQGNSA. The CDR3 reads CASSLGGYTGELFF. CDR3 in DNA: TGTGCCAGCAGCTTAGGAGGATACACCGGGGAGCTGTTTTTT.

V usage is TRBV7-7 and J usage is TRBJ2-3; tentative D call: TRBD1 (5 bases). This CDR3 contains 15 residues. Germline-derived CDR1 and CDR2 are SSHAT and FNYEAQ (reference sequence). Trimming stripped 0 bases from V and 0 bases from J, with 7 bases between. The CDR3 bases are TGTGCCAGCAGCTTAGCTGCAGGGAGCACAGATACGCAGTATTTT. Encoded protein: CASSLAAGSTDTQYF.

A few counts support this clonotype. V gene TRBV12-3 or TRBV12-4 combines with J gene TRBJ2-5, with D uncertain. The DNA end is more similar to TRBJ2-7, so the J call may be wrong. The length of the CDR3 is 13 residues. The CDR3 coding sequence is TGTGCCAGCAGGCGGTCAGCGACCTACGAGCAGTACTTC. Amino acid sequence: CASRRSATYEQYF.

Only a few counts were recorded for this clonotype. The chain recombines TRBV4-3 with TRBJ2-7; 10 positions match TRBD2. The germline V gene encodes CDR1 LGHNA and CDR2 YSLEER. Trimming removed 0 bases from V and 6 bases from J; junction bases left unmatched: 8. CDR3 length equals 16 residues. CDR3 in amino acids: CASSQEIAGGTVEQYF. The CDR3 nucleotides are TGCGCCAGCAGCCAAGAAATAGCGGGAGGTACGGTCGAGCAGTACTTC.

The chain is built from TRBV7-3 and TRBJ2-2, with D perhaps matching TRBD2 (6 bases). This CDR3 is built from 14 residues. CDR1 SGHTA and CDR2 FQGTGA come from the germline V gene. The V end lost 7 bases, the J end lost 0 bases, and 9 bases lay between the germline ends. This chain's CDR3 is CASNTSPNTGELFF. The CDR3 DNA follows: TGTGCCAGCAACACTAGCCCGAACACCGGGGAGCTGTTTTTT.

The V and J genes are TRBV7-2 and TRBJ2-3; D might be TRBD1 (6 bases). The J call may not be correct, given that the DNA end is closer to TRBJ2-5. CDR1 SGHTA and CDR2 FQGNSA come from the germline V gene. The length of the CDR3 is 17 residues. The CDR3 reads CASRILGRGSTAETQYF. CDR3 coding DNA: TGTGCCAGCAGGATACTAGGTAGGGGGAGTACCGCAGAGACCCAGTACTTC.

The chain carries TRBV7-6 and TRBJ2-1; 8 bases match TRBD2. The junction had 12 bases not matched to a gene; V was cut back by 7 bases and J by 7 bases. The germline CDR1 and CDR2 sequences are SGHVS and FNYEAQ. This CDR3 comprises 15 residues. The CDR3 region is CASTTLAGGTNEQFF. In DNA form, the CDR3 reads TGTGCCAGCACCACGCTGGCGGGAGGTACGAATGAGCAGTTCTTC.

The rearrangement links TRBV11-1 to TRBJ2-3, with D possibly matching TRBD1 (5 bases). Germline V gene data show CDR1 as SGHAT and CDR2 as FQDESV (reference sequence). V dropped 5 bases and J dropped 2 bases, with 11 bases sitting between them. The CDR3 has 14 residues. CDR3 coding DNA: TGTGCCAGCAGCCGTAGGGGAAACACAGATACGCAGTATTTT. It yields the protein CASSRRGNTDTQYF.

This clonotype rates as medium-sized. The chain joins TRBV7-9 to TRBJ2-5, with TRBD1 identical over 7 bases. J gave up 3 bases and V 5 bases, and 12 bases lay outside the gene matches. CDR3 size: 16 residues. CDR1 is SEHNR, CDR2 FQNEAQ, per germline (reference sequence). The CDR3 DNA is TGTGCCAGCAGCCCGACTCGGGACAGAGAAAAAGAGACCCAGTACTTC. Protein sequence: CASSPTRDREKETQYF.

The chain combines TRBV7-6 with TRBJ2-3, with D perhaps matching TRBD2 (6 bases). Germline V lookup: CDR1 SGHVS, CDR2 FNYEAQ. The CDR3 is 14 amino acids. In DNA, the CDR3 is TGTGCGGGCAGCGGAGGGTGTGGGGAGGATACGCAGTATTTT. It encodes CAGSGGCGEDTQYF.

This clonotype was seen a handful of times. This chain uses TRBV7-3 with TRBJ2-7; D might be TRBD2 (5 bases). CDR3 size: 15 residues. Trimming cost V 2 bases and J 4 bases, with 15 bases left between them. Germline-derived CDR1 and CDR2 are SGHTA and FQGTGA. CDR3 loop: CASSLGGGLDYEQYF. The CDR3 DNA reads TGTGCCAGCAGCTTAGGCGGAGGACTCGATTACGAGCAGTACTTC.

This clonotype was counted at least ten times. The chain recombines TRBV10-1 with TRBJ2-1; D is possibly TRBD2 (7 bases). Matching the DNA end better, TRBJ2-7 makes the J call doubtful. The CDR3 runs to 21 residues. Germline V gene data show CDR1 as WNHNN and CDR2 as SYGVQD (reference sequence). The DNA for the CDR3 is TGCGCCAGCAACATCCTCGGACAGAAAATTAGCGGGTGTCCTTCCTACAATGAGCAGTACTTC. This encodes CASNILGQKISGCPSYNEQYF.

The genes are TRBV7-3 and TRBJ2-2; D may be TRBD1 (6 bases). Germline values: CDR1 SGHTA, CDR2 FQGTGA. The CDR3 is 15 residues long. V was shortened by 5 bases and J by 11 bases, with 21 bases between the two germline ends. The DNA for the CDR3 is TGTGCCAGCAGCCCCCGACAGGAGAACACCGATGAGCTGTTTTTT. This gives the protein CASSPRQENTDELFF.

This clonotype has only a few counts. The V gene is TRBV7-9, the J gene TRBJ2-5; 8 bases are a match to TRBD2. The tail of the sequence fits TRBJ2-7 better, so the J call may be wrong. CDR1 is SEHNR, CDR2 FQNEAQ, per germline (reference sequence). This CDR3 has 16 residues. The CDR3: CASSLERGPAPYEQYF. CDR3 DNA: TGTGCCAGCAGCCTAGAGCGGGGGCCGGCCCCCTACGAGCAGTACTTC.

Only a few counts were recorded for this clonotype. CDR3 DNA: TGTGCCAGCAGCCCCCAAGCCCTCTCCTACGAGCAGTACTTC. Translation gives CASSPQALSYEQYF. J is TRBJ2-7 and V is TRBV7-2; no definite D call. Looked up from germline, CDR1 is SGHTA and CDR2 is FQGNSA. The CDR3 consists of 14 residues. V was clipped by 5 bases and J by 0 bases, with 11 bases between them.

This clonotype was counted many times. The V and J genes are TRBV7-8 and TRBJ1-2, with TRBD1 as a possible D gene (5 bases). CDR3 length: 15 residues. The V gene's germline CDR1 is SGHVS and CDR2 FQNEAQ. V was pared by 1 base and J by 4 bases, with 13 bases between. As DNA, the CDR3 is TGTGCCAGCAGCTTAGGTGGGGGGATGAGCTATGGCTACACCTTC. Translated, it gives CASSLGGGMSYGYTF.

By sample share, this clonotype is medium-sized. The chain couples TRBV6-1 to TRBJ2-5; D gene uncertain. Trimming shortened V by 7 bases and J by 2 bases, and 8 bases separated the two germline ends. The CDR3 has 12 amino acids. The germline CDR1 and CDR2 sequences are MNHNS and SASEGT. The CDR3 DNA follows: TGTGCCAGCACTCCAGATCAAGAGACCCAGTACTTC. Translating it yields CASTPDQETQYF.

The chain couples TRBV12-3 or TRBV12-4 to TRBJ2-1; 13 bases map to TRBD2. Losses at the gene ends were 5 bases for V and 7 bases for J; bases not matched to a gene: 11. This CDR3 has 17 residues. The CDR3 nucleotides read TGTGCCAGCAGTGGACTAGCGGGAGCCTTGGAAGGGAATGAGCAGTTCTTC. It translates to CASSGLAGALEGNEQFF.

Of note for this clonotype: The junction departs from the called germline gene at one end, perhaps through a read error. The V and J genes are TRBV7-3 and TRBJ2-3, with TRBD1 matching over 10 bases. The CDR3 runs to 15 residues. Germline loops: CDR1 SGHTA, CDR2 FQGTGA. The CDR3 loop reads CASSIQTGGKDTQYF. The CDR3, as DNA: TGTGCCAGCAGCATCCAGACAGGGGGCAAAGATACGCAGTATTTC.

With regard to this clonotype: The CDR3 ends on some other residue instead of the conserved phenylalanine or tryptophan, so this is likely a read error. This chain connects TRBV7-2 to TRBJ2-5; maybe TRBD1 (6 bases). Trimming left V 5 bases short and J 7 bases short, with 17 bases between. The CDR3 runs 14 residues. Germline-derived CDR1 and CDR2 are SGHTA and FQGNSA. The CDR3: CASSRAGDKATQYS. In DNA, the CDR3 is TGTGCCAGCAGCCGTGCCGGGGACAAAGCGACCCAGTACTCC.

This clonotype was recorded at least ten times. V usage is TRBV10-2 and J usage is TRBJ2-2, with TRBD1 matching 7 bases. The CDR3 is made up of 12 amino acids. Per germline, CDR1 WSHSY and CDR2 SAAADI. J gave up 5 bases and V 9 bases, and 3 bases lay outside the gene matches. The CDR3 DNA sequence: TGCGCCAGTCAGGGGGATACCGGGGAGCTGTTTTTT. Translated: CASQGDTGELFF.

Concerning this clonotype: One junction end does not reproduce the germline sequence, and a read error may be involved. V gene TRBV11-3 combines with J gene TRBJ2-6; perhaps TRBD2 as D (6 bases). The CDR3 length is 18 residues. Germline V gene sequence: CDR1 SGHNT, CDR2 YENEEA. The CDR3 sequence: CASSLEQGLASWSNVQTF. CDR3 nucleotides: TGTGCCAGCAGCTTAGAGCAGGGACTGGCCTCTTGGTCCAACGTCCAGACTTTC.

At least ten counts were recorded for this clonotype. The genes are TRBV7-2 and TRBJ2-7; 9 bases line up with TRBD2. CDR1 and CDR2 from the germline V gene are SGHTA and FQGNSA. J lost 0 bases, V lost 5 bases, and 5 bases had no gene match. This CDR3 has 15 residues. CDR3 nucleotides: TGTGCCAGCAGCCCTAGCGGGGTAAGCTCCTACGAGCAGTACTTC. Its translation is CASSPSGVSSYEQYF.